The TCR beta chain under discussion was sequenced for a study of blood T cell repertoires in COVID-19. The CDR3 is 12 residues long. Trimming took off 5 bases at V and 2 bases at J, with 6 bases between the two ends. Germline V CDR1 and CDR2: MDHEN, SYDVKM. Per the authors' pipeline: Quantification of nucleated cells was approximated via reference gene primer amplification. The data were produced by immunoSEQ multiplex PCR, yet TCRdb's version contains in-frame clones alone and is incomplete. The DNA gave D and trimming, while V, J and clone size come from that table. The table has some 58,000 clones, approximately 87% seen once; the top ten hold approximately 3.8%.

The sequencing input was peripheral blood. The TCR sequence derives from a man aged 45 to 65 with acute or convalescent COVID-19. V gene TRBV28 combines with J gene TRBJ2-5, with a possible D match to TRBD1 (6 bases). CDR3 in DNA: TGTGCCAGCAGTACAGGGCAAGAGACCCAGTACTTC. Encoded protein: CASSTGQETQYF.